What follows are 21 T cell receptor beta chains derived from one specimen sequenced in a study of blood T cell repertoires in COVID-19. Sequenced by immunoSEQ multiplex PCR; TCRdb stores in-frame clones only, minus some. Seen here are around 270,000 clones, about 89% observed once, and the top ten hold around 0.8%. The sample was peripheral blood. These receptors all come from a man younger than 45 with acute or convalescent COVID-19.

On this clone itself: Different DNA sequences within this sample yield the same CDR3. CDR3 bases: TGCGCCAGCAGCCAAGATAGCGGGGGTAATGAAAAACTGTTTTTT. Translated, it gives CASSQDSGGNEKLFF. The rearrangement links TRBV4-1 to TRBJ1-4, with D maybe TRBD1 (5 bases). The CDR3 loop spans 15 amino acids. Germline CDR1 MGHRA, CDR2 YSYEKL. Trimming cost V 0 bases and J 4 bases, with 9 bases left between them.

The chain links TRBV6-5 to TRBJ1-6; D is undetermined. Trimming pared 2 bases from V and 0 bases from J, leaving 8 bases between. Germline CDR1 is MNHEY and CDR2 is SVGAGI. The CDR3 consists of 16 residues. The CDR3 sequence: CASSYTGDSYNSPLHF. DNA of the CDR3: TGTGCCAGCAGTTACACCGGAGACTCCTATAATTCACCCCTCCACTTT.

V usage is TRBV7-9 and J usage is TRBJ1-1; no clear D. The CDR3 has 14 amino acids. Trimming removed 3 bases at V and 1 base at J, with 9 bases between. From germline, CDR1 is SEHNR and CDR2 FQNEAQ (reference sequence). The CDR3 here is CASSLRYQNTEAFF. The DNA for the CDR3 is TGTGCCAGCAGCTTGAGGTACCAGAACACTGAAGCTTTCTTT. The whole variable domain, filled in from reference TRBV7-9 and TRBJ1-1, reads DTGVSQNPRHKITKRGQNVTFRCDPISEHNRLYWYRQTLGQGPEFLTYFQNEAQLEKSRLLSDRFSAERPKGSFSTLEIQRTEQGDSAMYLCASSLRYQNTEAFFGQGTRLTVV.

V is TRBV12-3 or TRBV12-4 and J is TRBJ1-2; tentatively, D is TRBD1 (5 bases). Deletions cut 7 bases from V and 6 bases from J, with 15 bases between. CDR3 size: 13 residues. This CDR3 reads CASTKRGNHGYTF. CDR3 sequence (DNA): TGTGCCAGCACCAAGCGGGGGAATCATGGCTACACCTTC.

The J gene is TRBJ2-7, the V gene TRBV7-9; 7 positions match TRBD2. Germline CDR1 reads SEHNR; CDR2 reads FQNEAQ (reference sequence). Trimming at V came to 3 bases and at J to 3 bases, leaving 2 bases not matched to a gene. CDR3 length: 13 amino acids. This CDR3 reads CASSLGGYYEQYF. The DNA of the CDR3 is TGTGCCAGCAGCTTGGGAGGGTACTACGAGCAGTACTTC.

In its sample, this clone was seen once. The genes are TRBV28 and TRBJ2-4; D may be TRBD1 (6 bases). V was shortened by 2 bases and J by 6 bases, with 23 bases between the two germline ends. The CDR3 loop spans 18 amino acids. Germline assignment: CDR1 MDHEN and CDR2 SYDVKM. The CDR3 region is CASSLPSRTAPRGNIQYF. The CDR3, as DNA: TGTGCCAGCAGTTTACCTTCAAGGACAGCACCACGGGGAAACATTCAGTACTTC.

The chain recombines TRBV6-2 or TRBV6-3 with TRBJ2-7; TRBD2 aligns across 12 bases. The V and J ends lost 0 bases and 1 base, in that order; junction bases with no gene match: 4. The CDR3 covers 17 residues. Per germline, CDR1 MNHEY and CDR2 SVGEGT. CDR3 sequence (DNA): TGTGCCAGCAGTTACTCCACTAGCGGGGGGCAGTCCTACGAGCAGTACTTC. Translating gives CASSYSTSGGQSYEQYF.

V is TRBV5-6 and J is TRBJ2-7, with TRBD2 as a possible D gene (6 bases). Trimming took off 5 bases at V and 5 bases at J, with 11 bases between the two ends. This CDR3 spans 12 amino acids. CDR1 and CDR2 from the germline V gene are SGHDT and YYEEEE. The CDR3 coding sequence is TGTGCCAGCAGTCGATGGAGGGACGAGCAGTACTTC. Protein product: CASSRWRDEQYF.

The CDR3 DNA is TGTGCCAGCAGTTTGTTCGATCAGCCCCAGCATTTT. It encodes CASSLFDQPQHF. This chain links TRBV28 with TRBJ1-5, with unresolved D. Looked up from germline, CDR1 is MDHEN and CDR2 is SYDVKM. The V gene lost 3 bases and the J gene lost 5 bases, with 5 bases spanning the gap. The CDR3 is made up of 12 amino acids.

V is TRBV2 and J is TRBJ1-2; 7 bases map to TRBD1. CDR1 and CDR2 (germline): SNHLY, FYNNEI. V trimming: 6 bases; J trimming: 4 bases; junction bases outside the gene matches: 11. The CDR3 is made up of 15 amino acids. Here the CDR3 reads CASSERGQNFYGYTF. CDR3 bases: TGTGCCAGCAGCGAAAGGGGACAGAACTTCTATGGCTACACCTTC.

The chain uses TRBV10-3 and TRBJ1-4, with D uncertain. CDR1 and CDR2 (germline): ENHRY, SYGVKD. The CDR3 spans 13 residues. The V end was cut by 0 bases, the J end by 7 bases, with 6 bases between. The CDR3 DNA reads TGTGCCATCAGTGAGTCGAAGCTTGAAAAACTGTTTTTT. This encodes CAISESKLEKLFF.

The chain uses TRBV28 and TRBJ1-1; no clear D gene. The CDR3 is 13 amino acids. Germline V CDR1 and CDR2: MDHEN, SYDVKM. Deletions cut 6 bases from V and 1 base from J, with 9 bases between. The CDR3 spells CASRLEWNTEAFF. The CDR3, as DNA: TGTGCCAGCAGACTCGAGTGGAACACTGAAGCTTTCTTT.

V is TRBV5-1 and J is TRBJ1-5, with TRBD1 as a possible D gene (6 bases). Germline V gene sequence: CDR1 SGHRS, CDR2 YFSETQ. This CDR3 is built from 15 residues. V was clipped by 4 bases and J by 0 bases, with 11 bases between them. The CDR3 bases are TGCGCCAGCAGCCTAGGGACATTTAGCAATCAGCCCCAGCATTTT. It encodes CASSLGTFSNQPQHF.

In DNA form, the CDR3 reads TGCGCCAGCGCCCTACTAGCGGGGGGGCCCAATGAGCAGTTCTTC. Amino acids: CASALLAGGPNEQFF. The chain employs TRBV5-1 and TRBJ2-1; 13 bases fit TRBD2. The V and J ends lost 7 bases and 6 bases, in that order; junction bases with no gene match: 7. The CDR3 contains 15 residues. The germline V gene encodes CDR1 SGHRS and CDR2 YFSETQ.

J is TRBJ1-2 and V is TRBV3-1 (or the pseudogene TRBV3-2); D is undetermined. The CDR3 is 13 amino acids. Germline lookup yields CDR1 LGHDT and CDR2 YNNKEL (reference sequence). Trimming shortened V by 0 bases and J by 8 bases, and 10 bases separated the two germline ends. CDR3 amino acids: CASSQELMQGYTF. CDR3 DNA sequence: TGTGCCAGCAGCCAAGAATTGATGCAGGGCTACACCTTC.

This clone was seen only once. This rearrangement joins TRBV19 to TRBJ1-2; the D gene is possibly TRBD1 (6 bases). Germline V lookup: CDR1 LNHDA, CDR2 SQIVND (reference sequence). Trimming left V 5 bases short and J 3 bases short, with 16 bases between. This CDR3 is built from 15 residues. The CDR3 sequence: CASSLTLQGDYGYTF. DNA for the CDR3: TGTGCCAGTAGTCTTACCCTACAGGGAGACTATGGCTACACCTTC.

The chain carries TRBV7-2 and TRBJ1-4; D gene uncertain. The V end was cut by 6 bases, the J end by 0 bases, with 14 bases between. The germline CDR1 and CDR2 sequences are SGHTA and FQGNSA. This CDR3 spans 16 amino acids. CDR3 sequence reads: CASRTGRSATNEKLFF. The CDR3 coding sequence is TGTGCCAGCAGAACCGGGAGGTCTGCAACTAATGAAAAACTGTTTTTT. The full variable domain, in which reference TRBV7-2 and TRBJ1-4 provide the parts outside the CDR3, is GAGVSQSPSNKVTEKGKDVELRCDPISGHTALYWYRQSLGQGLEFLIYFQGNSAPDKSGLPSDRFSAERTGGSVSTLTIQRTQQEDSAVYLCASRTGRSATNEKLFFGSGTQLSVL.

The V call is TRBV19, the J call TRBJ1-2; TRBD1 might be the D (6 bases). The CDR3 spans 13 residues. Germline loops: CDR1 LNHDA, CDR2 SQIVND (reference sequence). Between the trimmed V and J ends, which lost 4 bases and 4 bases, there was a span of 10 bases. The CDR3 region has the DNA TGTGCCAGTAGTACAGGGGAACTCTATGGCTACACCTTC. Translated: CASSTGELYGYTF.

The chain is built from TRBV19 and TRBJ1-1; 7 nucleotides line up with TRBD1. The CDR3 totals 14 residues. V lost 6 bases to trimming and J lost 1 base; unmatched junction nucleotides: 5. Germline-derived CDR1 and CDR2 are LNHDA and SQIVND (reference sequence). The CDR3 DNA sequence: TGTGCCAGTAGAATACAGGGGTCGAACACTGAAGCTTTCTTT. It codes for CASRIQGSNTEAFF.

This clone was picked up one time. The J gene is TRBJ1-1, the V gene TRBV2; D call uncertain. CDR1 SNHLY and CDR2 FYNNEI come from the germline V gene. The CDR3 runs to 13 residues. Trimming cost V 6 bases and J 1 base, with 9 bases left between them. The CDR3 bases are TGTGCCAGCAGGGAGGGTAAGAACACTGAAGCTTTCTTT. Translation: CASREGKNTEAFF. Full variable domain (missing parts from reference TRBV2 and TRBJ1-1): EPEVTQTPSHQVTQMGQEVILRCVPISNHLYFYWYRQILGQKVEFLVSFYNNEISEKSEIFDDQFSVERPDGSNFTLKIRSTKLEDSAMYFCASREGKNTEAFFGQGTRLTVV.

This chain joins TRBV5-5 and TRBJ1-2, with 7 bases lining up with TRBD1. The junction had 9 bases not matched to a gene; V was cut back by 3 bases and J by 4 bases. CDR3 size: 15 residues. Germline assignment: CDR1 SGHKS and CDR2 YYEKEE (reference sequence). As DNA, the CDR3 is TGTGCCAGCAGCTACCAGTCCCGGGACAGCTATGGCTACACCTTC. It is translated as CASSYQSRDSYGYTF.